The text below deals with one TCR beta chain. Its antigen remains unidentified. This specimen comes from a study of radiotherapy plus CTLA-4 blockade in lung cancer. Study-wide context: Objective responses were documented in around 20% of patients, with disease control in around 31%.

Study-level results: Interferon-beta, together with early blood T cell clone dynamics, reportedly best predicted response.

Sequencing was performed with immunoSEQ multiplex PCR; in TCRdb, only in-frame clones are kept and a portion is missing. The data contain just over 60,000 clones, approximately 80% of them seen just once; the ten biggest clones take up under 5%. The CDR3 extends over 17 amino acids. V shed 0 bases and J 4 bases; nucleotides not matched to a gene: 9. Germline V gene sequence: CDR1 LGHNA, CDR2 YSLEER. This receptor was obtained from a human donor with non-small cell lung cancer who had a complete response to radiotherapy plus ipilimumab. This chain connects TRBV4-3 to TRBJ2-3; 8 nucleotides match TRBD2. The specimen was peripheral blood, collected from a patient treated with radiotherapy plus ipilimumab. The CDR3 spells CASSQDVQAGVADTQYF. Here the CDR3 DNA reads TGCGCCAGCAGCCAAGATGTGCAAGCGGGAGTTGCAGATACGCAGTATTTT.